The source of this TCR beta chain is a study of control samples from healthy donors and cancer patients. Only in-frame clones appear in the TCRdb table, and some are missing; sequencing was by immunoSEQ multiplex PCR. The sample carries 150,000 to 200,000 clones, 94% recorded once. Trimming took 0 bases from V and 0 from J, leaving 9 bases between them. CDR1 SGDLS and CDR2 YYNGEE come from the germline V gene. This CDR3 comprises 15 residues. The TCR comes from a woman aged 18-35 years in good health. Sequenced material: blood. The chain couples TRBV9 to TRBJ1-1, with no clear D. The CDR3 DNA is TGTGCCAGCAGCGTAGGGGCGGGCATGAACACTGAAGCTTTCTTT. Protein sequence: CASSVGAGMNTEAFF.